Listed below are T cell receptor beta chains from one sample, sequenced in a study of blood T cell repertoires in COVID-19. Sequenced by immunoSEQ multiplex PCR; TCRdb stores in-frame clones only, minus some. The data hold 140,000 to 150,000 clones, with roughly 84% observed a single time. Sequenced: PBMCs or T cells enriched from blood (not recorded which). Receptor source: a woman aged 50 to 65 who had been exposed to COVID-19. Each CDR3 is given with its conserved first and last residue. Fields, in order: V gene, J gene, D gene, clone size, CDR3 protein, CDR3 DNA. The D gene is left open where the match is weak. A clone size is listed for some rows: how often the clone was seen (once, few, many), or a class if it is expanded.

V: TRBV5-5
J: TRBJ2-5
D: -
size: -
CDR3: CASSHGPPQETQYF
DNA: TGTGCCAGCAGCCATGGGCCGCCTCAAGAGACCCAGTACTTC

V: TRBV7-6
J: TRBJ2-5
D: -
size: -
CDR3: CASSLDGARETQYF
DNA: TGTGCCAGCAGCTTAGATGGAGCGAGGGAGACCCAGTACTTC

V: TRBV18
J: TRBJ1-6
D: -
size: -
CDR3: CASSQDRELPYNSPLHF
DNA: TGTGCCAGCTCACAAGATAGGGAGCTGCCTTATAATTCACCCCTCCACTTT

V: TRBV20-1
J: TRBJ1-4
D: -
size: -
CDR3: CSASGSDTTNEKLFF
DNA: TGCAGTGCTAGTGGGTCAGACACAACTAATGAAAAACTGTTTTTT

V: TRBV6-1
J: TRBJ2-1
D: TRBD2
size: -
CDR3: CASSARTSGRTWEQFF
DNA: TGTGCCAGCAGTGCCAGGACTAGCGGGAGGACATGGGAGCAGTTCTTC

V: TRBV7-2
J: TRBJ2-7
D: TRBD2
size: -
CDR3: CASSLTSGSQGEQYF
DNA: TGTGCCAGCAGCTTGACTAGCGGGAGTCAGGGGGAGCAGTACTTC

V: TRBV4-2
J: TRBJ1-3
D: -
size: -
CDR3: CASSLIPRRAGENSGNTIYF
DNA: TGTGCCAGCAGCCTAATACCCCGGAGGGCCGGCGAAAATTCTGGAAACACCATATATTTT

V: TRBV7-9
J: TRBJ2-7
D: -
size: -
CDR3: CASSPTPSRGGFRSYEQYF
DNA: TGTGCCAGCAGCCCGACCCCATCCCGCGGGGGCTTTAGGTCCTACGAGCAGTACTTC

V: TRBV10-3
J: TRBJ1-2
D: -
size: -
CDR3: CAISEQGEGGYTF
DNA: TGTGCCATCAGCGAACAGGGCGAGGGTGGCTACACCTTC

V: TRBV7-9
J: TRBJ1-1
D: -
size: -
CDR3: CASSFRAEAFF
DNA: TGTGCCAGCAGCTTCCGAGCTGAAGCTTTCTTT

V: TRBV7-6
J: TRBJ2-3
D: -
size: -
CDR3: CASSLNGGQKTDTQYF
DNA: TGTGCCAGCAGCTTAAATGGAGGTCAGAAAACAGATACGCAGTATTTT

V: TRBV5-1
J: TRBJ2-3
D: -
size: -
CDR3: CASRMGGGSGSTDTQYF
DNA: TGCGCCAGCAGAATGGGGGGAGGTAGCGGTAGCACAGATACGCAGTATTTT

V: TRBV6-2/TRBV6-3
J: TRBJ2-3
D: -
size: -
CDR3: CASSLRTASTDTQYF
DNA: TGTGCCAGCAGTCTACGGACAGCCAGCACAGATACGCAGTATTTT

V: TRBV11-1
J: TRBJ2-2
D: -
size: -
CDR3: CASGLNTGELFF
DNA: TGTGCCAGTGGACTTAACACCGGGGAGCTGTTTTTT

V: TRBV27
J: TRBJ1-2
D: TRBD1
size: -
CDR3: CASSLRGQAAGYTF
DNA: TGTGCCAGCAGTTTGCGGGGACAGGCGGCTGGCTACACCTTC

V: TRBV5-1
J: TRBJ1-4
D: TRBD1
size: few
CDR3: CASREGTENEKLFF
DNA: TGCGCCAGCAGGGAGGGGACAGAAAATGAAAAACTGTTTTTT

V: TRBV19
J: TRBJ2-1
D: -
size: -
CDR3: CASSKSGSSYNEQFF
DNA: TGTGCCAGTAGTAAAAGCGGTAGCTCCTACAATGAGCAGTTCTTC

V: TRBV11-3
J: TRBJ2-1
D: TRBD2
size: -
CDR3: CASSLGGSAGANNEQFF
DNA: TGTGCCAGCAGCTTAGGAGGCTCTGCGGGAGCAAACAATGAGCAGTTCTTC

V: TRBV5-5
J: TRBJ1-3
D: -
size: -
CDR3: CASSWEQGRNTIYF
DNA: TGTGCCAGCAGCTGGGAACAGGGACGAAACACCATATATTTT

V: TRBV27
J: TRBJ2-1
D: -
size: -
CDR3: CASSRYNEQFF
DNA: TGTGCCAGCAGTCGGTACAATGAGCAGTTCTTC

V: TRBV27
J: TRBJ1-1
D: -
size: -
CDR3: CASRFPGEAEAFF
DNA: TGTGCCAGCAGGTTTCCAGGGGAAGCTGAAGCTTTCTTT

V: TRBV4-1
J: TRBJ2-7
D: TRBD2
size: -
CDR3: CASSQDGLAGAYEQYF
DNA: TGCGCCAGCAGCCAAGATGGACTAGCGGGAGCGTACGAGCAGTACTTC

V: TRBV5-6
J: TRBJ2-5
D: -
size: -
CDR3: CASSASLDEQETQYF
DNA: TGTGCCAGCAGCGCGTCACTAGACGAACAAGAGACCCAGTACTTC

V: TRBV4-3
J: TRBJ2-5
D: TRBD1
size: -
CDR3: CASSERPDRGETQYF
DNA: TGCGCCAGCTCTGAACGCCCGGACAGGGGAGAGACCCAGTACTTC

V: TRBV6-5
J: TRBJ1-2
D: -
size: -
CDR3: CASSYSTGSPNYGYTF
DNA: TGTGCCAGCAGTTACTCGACTGGCAGTCCTAACTATGGCTACACCTTC

V: TRBV10-3
J: TRBJ2-7
D: -
size: few
CDR3: CAISDGGPEQYF
DNA: TGTGCCATCAGTGATGGCGGCCCCGAGCAGTACTTC

V: TRBV19
J: TRBJ2-7
D: -
size: -
CDR3: CASSESPTYEQYF
DNA: TGTGCCAGTAGTGAGAGCCCTACCTACGAGCAGTACTTC

V: TRBV9
J: TRBJ2-7
D: TRBD2
size: -
CDR3: CARGGAGGSYEQYF
DNA: TGTGCCCGCGGGGGGGCGGGAGGCTCCTACGAGCAGTACTTC

V: TRBV19
J: TRBJ2-3
D: -
size: -
CDR3: CASSISVVDTQYF
DNA: TGTGCCAGTAGTATATCGGTGGTGGATACGCAGTATTTT

V: TRBV4-1
J: TRBJ1-3
D: -
size: -
CDR3: CASSQMQGISGNTIYF
DNA: TGCGCCAGCAGCCAAATGCAGGGAATCTCTGGAAACACCATATATTTT

V: TRBV19
J: TRBJ2-6
D: -
size: -
CDR3: CASKPDRRSGANVLTF
DNA: TGTGCCAGTAAGCCAGACAGACGCTCTGGGGCCAACGTCCTGACTTTC

V: TRBV7-2
J: TRBJ2-4
D: -
size: -
CDR3: CASSLDLAKNIQYF
DNA: TGTGCCAGCAGCTTAGACTTAGCCAAAAACATTCAGTACTTC

V: TRBV4-3
J: TRBJ2-7
D: -
size: -
CDR3: CASSQDPAGHYSSYEQYF
DNA: TGCGCCAGCAGCCAAGACCCAGCGGGACATTATAGCTCCTACGAGCAGTACTTC

V: TRBV4-2
J: TRBJ1-5
D: TRBD1
size: -
CDR3: CASSHRDRQQPQHF
DNA: TGTGCCAGCAGCCACCGGGACAGACAACAGCCCCAGCATTTT

V: TRBV7-9
J: TRBJ1-3
D: -
size: few
CDR3: CASSRAGPSGNTIYF
DNA: TGTGCCAGCAGCCGGGCGGGGCCCTCTGGAAACACCATATATTTT

V: TRBV2
J: TRBJ2-7
D: -
size: -
CDR3: CASSGGEQYF
DNA: TGTGCCAGCTCCGGGGGAGAGCAGTACTTC

V: TRBV7-6
J: TRBJ2-2
D: TRBD2
size: -
CDR3: CASSPGRASGSPELFF
DNA: TGTGCCAGCAGCCCCGGACGGGCTAGCGGGAGTCCTGAGCTGTTTTTT

V: TRBV6-5
J: TRBJ1-2
D: -
size: -
CDR3: CASKDTDSYGYTF
DNA: TGTGCCAGCAAAGATACGGACAGCTATGGCTACACCTTC

V: TRBV30
J: TRBJ1-4
D: TRBD1
size: -
CDR3: CAWSAGTGDEKLFF
DNA: TGTGCCTGGAGTGCCGGGACAGGGGATGAAAAACTGTTTTTT

V: TRBV28
J: TRBJ1-1
D: TRBD1
size: -
CDR3: CASTQGVMNTEAFF
DNA: TGTGCCAGCACTCAGGGGGTTATGAACACTGAAGCTTTCTTT

V: TRBV11-2
J: TRBJ2-7
D: TRBD1
size: -
CDR3: CASSLGTGMVYEQYF
DNA: TGTGCCAGCAGCTTGGGGACAGGTATGGTCTACGAGCAGTACTTC